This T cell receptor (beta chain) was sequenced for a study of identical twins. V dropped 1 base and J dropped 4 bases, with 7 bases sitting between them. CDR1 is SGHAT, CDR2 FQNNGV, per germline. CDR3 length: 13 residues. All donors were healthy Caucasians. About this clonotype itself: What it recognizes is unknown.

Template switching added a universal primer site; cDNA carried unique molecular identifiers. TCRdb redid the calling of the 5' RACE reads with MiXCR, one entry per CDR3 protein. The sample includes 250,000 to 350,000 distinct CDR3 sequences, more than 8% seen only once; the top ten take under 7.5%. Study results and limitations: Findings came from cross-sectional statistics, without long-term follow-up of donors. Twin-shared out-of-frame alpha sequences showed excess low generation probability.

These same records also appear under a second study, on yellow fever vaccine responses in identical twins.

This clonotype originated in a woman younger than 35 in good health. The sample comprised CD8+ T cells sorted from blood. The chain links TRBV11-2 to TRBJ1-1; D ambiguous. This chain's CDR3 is CASSLGWATEAFF. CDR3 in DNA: TGTGCCAGCAGCTTAGGGTGGGCCACTGAAGCTTTCTTT. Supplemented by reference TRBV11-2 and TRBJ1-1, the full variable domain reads EAGVAQSPRYKIIEKRQSVAFWCNPISGHATLYWYQQILGQGPKLLIQFQNNGVVDDSQLPKDRFSAERLKGVDSTLKIQPAKLEDSAVYLCASSLGWATEAFFGQGTRLTVV.